A selection of T cell receptor beta chains follows, all from one sample in a study of cytomegalovirus exposure and HLA in healthy donors. The assay was immunoSEQ multiplex PCR, and TCRdb's table has in-frame clones only and misses some. The sample has approximately 110,000 clones, about four fifths seen once. Source material: PBMCs. Every receptor here comes from a young man in good health and CMV-seropositive. The CDR3 runs from the conserved cysteine through the conserved F or W. The order of the fields is clone size, V gene, J gene, D gene, CDR3 DNA, CDR3 protein. A D gene is named only where the DNA matches it firmly. Clone size is not always given. Where it is, it says once, few, many or a class for expanded clones.

abundance: -
v_gene: TRBV28
j_gene: TRBJ2-7
d_gene: -
CDR3nt: TGTGCCAGCAGTTTATCTCTCGGCGGAGGGTACCCCGAGCAGTACTTC
CDR3aa: CASSLSLGGGYPEQYF

abundance: -
v_gene: TRBV30
j_gene: TRBJ1-5
d_gene: -
CDR3nt: TGTGCCTGGAGTGTACAAGCCCTCCAGGGTAGTCCACAGCCCCAGCATTTT
CDR3aa: CAWSVQALQGSPQPQHF

abundance: -
v_gene: TRBV7-9
j_gene: TRBJ1-2
d_gene: TRBD1
CDR3nt: TGTGCCAGCAGCGGCGGCAGGGGGATAGATGGCTACACCTTC
CDR3aa: CASSGGRGIDGYTF

abundance: -
v_gene: TRBV9
j_gene: TRBJ1-3
d_gene: -
CDR3nt: TGTGCCAGCAGCGGGGGAGGGGCTGGAAACACCATATATTTT
CDR3aa: CASSGGGAGNTIYF

abundance: -
v_gene: TRBV7-9
j_gene: TRBJ2-1
d_gene: -
CDR3nt: TGTGCCAGCAGCCCGTACCGGGGGGCCAGTGATGAGCAGTTCTTC
CDR3aa: CASSPYRGASDEQFF

abundance: -
v_gene: TRBV6-1
j_gene: TRBJ2-1
d_gene: TRBD2
CDR3nt: TGTGCCAGCAGTGACTGGACGGGGGGGCCCGATGAGCAGTTCTTC
CDR3aa: CASSDWTGGPDEQFF

abundance: many
v_gene: TRBV6-5
j_gene: TRBJ2-1
d_gene: -
CDR3nt: TGTGCCAGCAGTGCGGGACAGCATTACAATGAGCAGTTCTTC
CDR3aa: CASSAGQHYNEQFF

abundance: -
v_gene: TRBV5-1
j_gene: TRBJ2-1
d_gene: -
CDR3nt: TGCGCCAGCAGCCGCCAGCAGACAGGTAATGAGCAGTTCTTC
CDR3aa: CASSRQQTGNEQFF

abundance: -
v_gene: TRBV12-5
j_gene: TRBJ2-2
d_gene: TRBD1
CDR3nt: TGTGCTAGTGGTTCACGGACAGGGGTTAACACCGGGGAGCTGTTTTTT
CDR3aa: CASGSRTGVNTGELFF

abundance: -
v_gene: TRBV6-4
j_gene: TRBJ1-1
d_gene: -
CDR3nt: TGTGCCAGCCGAACAGAGATAACAAGGCGTCTCCTGCTTACTGAAGCTTTCTTT
CDR3aa: CASRTEITRRLLLTEAFF

abundance: -
v_gene: TRBV7-3
j_gene: TRBJ1-6
d_gene: -
CDR3nt: TGTGCCAGCAGCTTAACGTCAGGGTTCGGTTCACCCCTCCACTTT
CDR3aa: CASSLTSGFGSPLHF

abundance: -
v_gene: TRBV4-3
j_gene: TRBJ2-3
d_gene: -
CDR3nt: TGCGCCAGCAGCCATGACTTAGCCGCAGATACGCAGTATTTT
CDR3aa: CASSHDLAADTQYF

abundance: -
v_gene: TRBV6-1
j_gene: TRBJ2-5
d_gene: -
CDR3nt: TGTGCCAGCAGTGAACCTCAGGGGGGAGAGACCCAGTACTTC
CDR3aa: CASSEPQGGETQYF

abundance: -
v_gene: TRBV9
j_gene: TRBJ2-3
d_gene: TRBD2
CDR3nt: TGTGCCAGCAGCAGAGCGGGGGGTGCAGATACGCAGTATTTT
CDR3aa: CASSRAGGADTQYF

abundance: -
v_gene: TRBV6-5
j_gene: TRBJ1-1
d_gene: -
CDR3nt: TGTGCCAGCAGTCCCCAGGGAAATGAAGCTTTCTTT
CDR3aa: CASSPQGNEAFF

abundance: few
v_gene: TRBV4-1
j_gene: TRBJ1-5
d_gene: -
CDR3nt: TGCGCCAGCAGCCAAGAGCTCGCCCTCGGAGCAAATCAGCCCCAGCATTTT
CDR3aa: CASSQELALGANQPQHF

abundance: once
v_gene: TRBV25-1
j_gene: TRBJ2-7
d_gene: -
CDR3nt: TGTGCCAGCAGTGCCCACTACGAGCAGTACTTC
CDR3aa: CASSAHYEQYF

abundance: few
v_gene: TRBV2
j_gene: TRBJ1-3
d_gene: TRBD1
CDR3nt: TGTGCCAGCACCGGACAGGGGACGTATGGAAACACCATATATTTT
CDR3aa: CASTGQGTYGNTIYF

abundance: -
v_gene: TRBV28
j_gene: TRBJ2-7
d_gene: -
CDR3nt: TGTGCCAGCTCAAACAGGGTCTCCTACGAGCAGTACTTC
CDR3aa: CASSNRVSYEQYF

abundance: -
v_gene: TRBV5-4
j_gene: TRBJ2-1
d_gene: TRBD2
CDR3nt: TGTGCCAGCAGCGTGTCTGACGGGGGGTACAATGAGCAGTTCTTC
CDR3aa: CASSVSDGGYNEQFF

abundance: -
v_gene: TRBV28
j_gene: TRBJ2-3
d_gene: TRBD2
CDR3nt: TGTGCCAGCAGTTTATACAGCGGGGGGGTAAATACGCAGTATTTT
CDR3aa: CASSLYSGGVNTQYF

abundance: few
v_gene: TRBV5-4
j_gene: TRBJ1-5
d_gene: -
CDR3nt: TGTGCCAGCAGCTTGGCGGGGGGCAATCAGCCCCAGCATTTT
CDR3aa: CASSLAGGNQPQHF

abundance: few
v_gene: TRBV5-6
j_gene: TRBJ2-7
d_gene: -
CDR3nt: TGTGCCAGCAGCTTTACTTTCGGGGGCTACGAGCAGTACTTC
CDR3aa: CASSFTFGGYEQYF

abundance: -
v_gene: TRBV5-1
j_gene: TRBJ2-7
d_gene: TRBD1
CDR3nt: TGCGCCAGCAGCTCCGGGACAGGGCACTACGAGCAGTACTTC
CDR3aa: CASSSGTGHYEQYF

abundance: -
v_gene: TRBV1
j_gene: TRBJ2-1
d_gene: -
CDR3nt: TGCACCAGCAGCCAAGAGGGTCCTAGCGACTCCTACAATGAGCAGTTCTTC
CDR3aa: CTSSQEGPSDSYNEQFF